The 9 T cell receptor beta chains below all came from one sample that was sequenced in a study of cytomegalovirus exposure and HLA in healthy donors. PCR primers comprised 60 Vbeta and 13 Jbeta primers. TCRdb's copy holds only in-frame clones and misses some; the assay was immunoSEQ multiplex PCR. The data show under 200,000 clones, approximately 78% seen once. Source material: PBMCs. All receptors come from a woman aged 18-29 years in good health and CMV-seronegative.

The chain employs TRBV30 and TRBJ2-3; 12 bases agree with TRBD2. Per the germline V gene, CDR1 is GTSNPN and CDR2 is SVGIG (reference sequence). The ends lost 2 bases at V and 5 bases at J; junction bases unmatched: 8. This CDR3 comprises 16 residues. CDR3 loop: CAWSPRGLAGGDTQYF. CDR3 bases: TGTGCCTGGAGTCCACGGGGACTAGCGGGCGGAGATACGCAGTATTTT.

The genes are TRBV5-1 and TRBJ2-5, with 8 bases fitting TRBD2. The CDR3 extends over 15 amino acids. J was trimmed by 1 base and V by 3 bases; bases with no gene match: 5. Germline V gene data show CDR1 as SGHRS and CDR2 as YFSETQ. DNA of the CDR3: TGCGCCAGCAGCTGGGGTAGCGGGGTCCAAGAGACCCAGTACTTC. Residues: CASSWGSGVQETQYF.

A few counts support this clone. The chain couples TRBV2 to TRBJ1-4, with 7 bases matching TRBD1. This CDR3 contains 13 residues. Per germline, CDR1 SNHLY and CDR2 FYNNEI. The V segment lost 7 bases and the J segment 5 bases; nucleotides outside the gene matches: 4. The DNA for the CDR3 is TGTGCCAGCAACGACAGGGCCAATGAAAAACTGTTTTTT. This codes for CASNDRANEKLFF. Variable domain in full (rest from reference TRBV2 and TRBJ1-4): EPEVTQTPSHQVTQMGQEVILRCVPISNHLYFYWYRQILGQKVEFLVSFYNNEISEKSEIFDDQFSVERPDGSNFTLKIRSTKLEDSAMYFCASNDRANEKLFFGSGTQLSVL.

This rearrangement joins TRBV4-2 to TRBJ2-5; 13 bases are a match to TRBD2. CDR1 and CDR2 (germline): LGHNA, YNFKEQ. This CDR3 contains 20 residues. V dropped 1 base and J dropped 5; count of bases not matched to a gene: 16. CDR3 protein: CASSQVFFGTSGEGGETQYF. DNA for the CDR3: TGTGCCAGCAGCCAAGTTTTTTTTGGGACTAGCGGGGAGGGTGGGGAGACCCAGTACTTC.

For this clone: An end of the junction does not agree with germline; a read error may underlie this. The rearrangement uses TRBV7-9 and TRBJ2-5; no firm D call. CDR3 size: 13 residues. The germline CDR1 and CDR2 sequences are SEHNR and FQNEAQ (reference sequence). The CDR3 DNA follows: TGTTCCAGCAGCTTACCAGGACAAGAGACCCAGTACTTC. Translated: CSSSLPGQETQYF.

The chain joins TRBV9 to TRBJ1-1; 10 bases line up with TRBD1. The CDR3 totals 18 residues. The junction had 16 bases not matched to a gene; V was cut back by 4 bases and J by 4 bases. Germline CDR1 is SGDLS and CDR2 is YYNGEE. The CDR3 nucleotides are TGTGCCAGCAGCCCCTGGACAGGGGGTATTGAGAAAGGCACTGAAGCTTTCTTT. Translated: CASSPWTGGIEKGTEAFF.

The V gene is TRBV19, the J gene TRBJ1-1, with 8 bases that match TRBD1. CDR3 length equals 11 residues. J gave up 3 bases and V 10 bases, and 1 base lay outside the gene matches. CDR1 is LNHDA and CDR2 is SQIVND in the germline V gene (reference sequence). The CDR3 loop is CAIQGDTEAFF. The CDR3 nucleotides read TGTGCCATACAGGGGGACACTGAAGCTTTCTTT.

This clone has just a few counts. J is TRBJ1-1 and V is TRBV27, with D perhaps TRBD1 (5 bases). CDR3 length: 14 residues. The V end lost 4 bases, the J end lost 4 bases, and 13 bases lay between the germline ends. Germline CDR1 and CDR2: MNHEY and SMNVEV (reference sequence). Here the CDR3 reads CASSSTGWGTEAFF. The DNA of the CDR3 is TGTGCCAGCAGTTCTACAGGTTGGGGCACTGAAGCTTTCTTT.

This clone has only one observation. The V gene is TRBV7-9, the J gene TRBJ2-1, with TRBD2 matching 11 bases. The CDR3 is 13 residues long. CDR1 and CDR2 (germline): SEHNR, FQNEAQ (reference sequence). V lost 10 bases and J lost 7; bases outside the gene matches: 6. The CDR3 nucleotides read TGTGCCACGGGACTAGCGGTCCCTAATGAGCAGTTCTTC. It codes for CATGLAVPNEQFF.